One sample yielded the 32 T cell receptor beta chains listed below, sequenced in a study of identical twins. TCRdb passed the 5' RACE reads through MiXCR, listing each CDR3 protein once. The table has some 630,000 distinct CDR3 sequences, roughly 6.6% seen once. The sample was also linked to a second study, of yellow fever vaccine responses in identical twins.

Sequencing input: PBMCs. These TCRs come from a woman younger than 35 in good health.

The table lists this clonotype with a few counts. The rearrangement joins TRBV3-1 to TRBJ1-1; maybe TRBD1 (5 bases). The CDR3 is 14 amino acids. From germline, CDR1 is LGHDT and CDR2 YNNKEL (reference sequence). V was clipped by 6 bases and J by 10 bases, with 21 bases between them. CDR3 DNA sequence: TGTGCCAGCAGAACTTCCCTCGACAGTCTATCAGCTTTCTTT. It translates to CASRTSLDSLSAFF.

This clonotype showed up many times. The V and J genes are TRBV4-1 and TRBJ2-3, with D tentatively TRBD1 (5 bases). Per germline, CDR1 MGHRA and CDR2 YSYEKL. V lost 4 bases and J lost 1, with 12 bases in between. CDR3 size: 15 residues. CDR3 amino acids: CASSLQGLGTDTQYF. CDR3 sequence (DNA): TGCGCCAGCAGCCTTCAGGGTCTCGGCACAGATACGCAGTATTTT.

The J gene is TRBJ1-6, the V gene TRBV2, with 7 bases aligning to TRBD1. Germline-derived CDR1 and CDR2 are SNHLY and FYNNEI. This CDR3 has 15 residues. Unmatched junction bases numbered 7, after V lost 4 bases and J lost 7 bases. CDR3: CASSGDSGLNSPLHF. The CDR3 DNA reads TGTGCCAGCAGTGGGGACAGCGGTCTAAATTCACCCCTCCACTTT. The full variable domain, completed using reference TRBV2 and TRBJ1-6, is EPEVTQTPSHQVTQMGQEVILRCVPISNHLYFYWYRQILGQKVEFLVSFYNNEISEKSEIFDDQFSVERPDGSNFTLKIRSTKLEDSAMYFCASSGDSGLNSPLHFGNGTRLTVT.

This clonotype turned up a few times. V and J are TRBV9 and TRBJ2-3; 13 bases fit TRBD2. The V segment lost 0 bases and the J segment 0 bases; nucleotides outside the gene matches: 13. Germline CDR1 SGDLS, CDR2 YYNGEE. This CDR3 is 21 amino acids long. The CDR3 DNA is TGTGCCAGCAGCGTAGTTCAACCGGGACTAGCGGGGTGGGATAGCACAGATACGCAGTATTTT. It translates to CASSVVQPGLAGWDSTDTQYF.

The chain couples TRBV7-9 to TRBJ2-1; 7 bases match TRBD2. Germline V gene sequence: CDR1 SEHNR, CDR2 FQNEAQ (reference sequence). V trimming: 5 bases; J trimming: 3 bases; junction bases outside the gene matches: 13. There are 17 residues in the CDR3. The CDR3 DNA sequence: TGTGCCAGCAGCCACCGGTGGGCTAGCGGACTCTACAATGAGCAGTTCTTC. Translated: CASSHRWASGLYNEQFF. Based on the CDR3 plus reference TRBV7-9 and TRBJ2-1, the full variable domain is DTGVSQNPRHKITKRGQNVTFRCDPISEHNRLYWYRQTLGQGPEFLTYFQNEAQLEKSRLLSDRFSAERPKGSFSTLEIQRTEQGDSAMYLCASSHRWASGLYNEQFFGPGTRLTVL.

This clonotype was detected ten times or more. The chain couples TRBV24-1 to TRBJ2-3; D not certain. The CDR3 is 15 amino acids. Trimming cost V 1 base and J 0 bases, with 7 bases left between them. Germline CDR1 reads KGHDR; CDR2 reads SFDVKD. CDR3 in amino acids: CATSDFPTSTDTQYF. CDR3 in DNA: TGTGCCACCAGTGATTTCCCTACGAGCACAGATACGCAGTATTTT.

This clonotype showed up just a few times. V gene TRBV29-1 combines with J gene TRBJ1-1; D uncertain. Per germline, CDR1 SQVTM and CDR2 ANQGSEA. V was cut by 1 base and J by 7 bases, with 10 bases left in between. The CDR3 consists of 12 residues. The CDR3 nucleotides are TGCAGCGTTGAAGTGACCCGCAGTGAAGCTTTCTTT. This encodes CSVEVTRSEAFF.

There are many counts of this clonotype. This chain joins TRBV15 and TRBJ2-1, with 9 positions matching TRBD2. This CDR3 contains 15 residues. Trimming cost V 1 base and J 9 bases; bases outside gene matches: 7. Germline loops: CDR1 LNHNV, CDR2 YYDKDF (reference sequence). CDR3 coding DNA: TGTGCCACCAGCAGAGTGGCTAGCGGGGCCCGTGAGCAGTTCTTC. The encoded protein is CATSRVASGAREQFF.

This clonotype has just a few counts. The rearrangement joins TRBV9 to TRBJ2-1; 8 bases map to TRBD2. Germline trimming cut 2 bases from V and 7 bases from J; bases unmatched to any gene: 17. The CDR3 is made up of 18 amino acids. Germline V lookup: CDR1 SGDLS, CDR2 YYNGEE. As DNA, the CDR3 is TGTGCCAGCAGCGTTGGGGTAAAGCGGGAGATAGGAAGTAATGAGCAGTTCTTC. Its translation is CASSVGVKREIGSNEQFF.

The chain is built from TRBV20-1 and TRBJ2-5, with no clear D. Germline CDR1 and CDR2: DFQATT and SNEGSKA (reference sequence). V lost 0 bases and J lost 8, with 7 bases in between. The CDR3 is 11 residues long. DNA of the CDR3: TGCAGTGCTAGAGATTGGGCTACCCAGTACTTC. This gives the protein CSARDWATQYF.

This clonotype was seen many times. This sequence joins TRBV11-2 and TRBJ1-4, with a possible D match to TRBD1 (6 bases). Trimming removed 3 bases at V and 4 bases at J, with 9 bases between. CDR3 size: 14 residues. Germline V gene lookup returns CDR1 SGHAT and CDR2 FQNNGV. Written as DNA, the CDR3 is TGTGCCAGCAGCTTCTTACAGGGTAATGAAAAACTGTTTTTT. Translating it yields CASSFLQGNEKLFF.

This clonotype was observed many times. The junction does not match germline at one end; this may be a read error. The CDR3 nucleotides are TGTGCCACCAGCCACCTCCAAGAGACCCAGTACTTC. It specifies CATSHLQETQYF. V and J are TRBV7-8 and TRBJ2-5; no clear D. The germline V gene has CDR1 SGHVS and CDR2 FQNEAQ. The CDR3 loop spans 12 amino acids.

This clonotype was seen more than once but under ten times. The chain links TRBV10-1 to TRBJ1-1, with 7 bases that match TRBD1. The CDR3 contains 17 residues. Germline CDR1 is WNHNN and CDR2 is SYGVQD (reference sequence). J was trimmed by 2 bases and V by 6 bases; bases with no gene match: 15. The CDR3 here is CASSPTTLDRPNTEAFF. The CDR3 nucleotides read TGCGCCAGCAGCCCAACTACCCTGGACAGGCCTAACACTGAAGCTTTCTTT.

V and J are TRBV20-1 and TRBJ2-1; TRBD2 might be the D (9 bases). CDR3 size: 17 residues. Germline V gene sequence: CDR1 DFQATT, CDR2 SNEGSKA (reference sequence). Between the trimmed V and J ends, which lost 8 bases and 4 bases, there was a span of 27 bases. The CDR3 DNA sequence: TGCAGTTTCAGGGGGCTAGCGGGGCCCACAAAATACAATGAGCAGTTCTTC. Translating it yields CSFRGLAGPTKYNEQFF.

This chain connects TRBV27 to TRBJ1-5, with TRBD1 matching 7 bases. V shed 5 bases, J shed 2 bases, and the junction held 6 bases outside the gene matches. This CDR3 comprises 15 residues. The germline V gene has CDR1 MNHEY and CDR2 SMNVEV (reference sequence). The CDR3 coding sequence is TGTGCCAGCAGTCCACAGGGGCTTGGCAATCAGCCCCAGCATTTT. Protein: CASSPQGLGNQPQHF.

This clonotype has more than one count but fewer than ten. The chain couples TRBV9 to TRBJ2-2; 13 nucleotides agree with TRBD2. Germline CDR1 is SGDLS and CDR2 is YYNGEE. Trimming cost V 3 bases and J 6 bases; bases outside gene matches: 5. CDR3 size: 16 residues. The CDR3 coding sequence is TGTGCCAGCAGCGGCTGGACTAGCGGGGGCCCCGGGGAGCTGTTTTTT. This sequence encodes CASSGWTSGGPGELFF.

The V gene is TRBV10-3, the J gene TRBJ1-4; the D gene is possibly TRBD1 (5 bases). Between the trimmed V and J ends, which lost 2 bases and 4 bases, there was a span of 5 bases. The CDR3 runs to 13 residues. Per germline, CDR1 ENHRY and CDR2 SYGVKD. CDR3 sequence (DNA): TGTGCCATCAGTGAGGGACATAATGAAAAACTGTTTTTT. This translates into CAISEGHNEKLFF.

The V and J genes are TRBV29-1 and TRBJ2-3; D is perhaps TRBD1 (6 bases). Germline-derived CDR1 and CDR2 are SQVTM and ANQGSEA. The CDR3 runs to 16 residues. The V gene lost 3 bases and the J gene lost 0 bases, with 16 bases spanning the gap. CDR3 in amino acids: CSVEWAGDASTDTQYF. The CDR3 DNA follows: TGCAGCGTTGAGTGGGCAGGGGATGCTAGCACAGATACGCAGTATTTT.

This clonotype came up a few times. V and J are TRBV4-1 and TRBJ2-7; the D call may be TRBD1 or TRBD2 (7 bases each). This CDR3 is built from 15 residues. V was trimmed by 5 bases and J by 3 bases, leaving 17 bases between them. CDR1 and CDR2 (germline): MGHRA, YSYEKL. CDR3 in amino acids: CASSGQEGGSYEQYF. DNA of the CDR3: TGCGCCAGCAGCGGACAGGAGGGGGGGAGCTACGAGCAGTACTTC.

This clonotype showed up many times. The CDR3 region is CATLDRFSSGANVLTF. Here the CDR3 DNA reads TGTGCCACCCTGGACAGATTCTCCTCTGGGGCCAACGTCCTGACTTTC. V is TRBV28 and J is TRBJ2-6; weak D call: TRBD1 (6 bases). Trimming pared 10 bases from V and 0 bases from J, leaving 16 bases between. Germline V lookup: CDR1 MDHEN, CDR2 SYDVKM. This CDR3 is 16 amino acids long.

This clonotype was recorded many times. V gene TRBV4-2 combines with J gene TRBJ2-2; TRBD1 agrees at 8 bases. Trimming cost V 4 bases and J 7 bases; bases outside gene matches: 20. The CDR3 loop spans 19 amino acids. Germline V gene data show CDR1 as LGHNA and CDR2 as YNFKEQ. The chain's CDR3 is CASSLPLAGGVFAFGELFF. CDR3 coding DNA: TGTGCCAGCAGCCTACCGTTGGCAGGGGGCGTTTTTGCGTTCGGGGAGCTGTTTTTT.

The chain is built from TRBV29-1 and TRBJ1-1; weak D call: TRBD1 (5 bases). Germline CDR1 reads SQVTM; CDR2 reads ANQGSEA. The CDR3 runs to 12 residues. Trimming removed 4 bases from V and 4 bases from J, with 10 bases in between. The CDR3 DNA follows: TGCAGCGTTGCCTCAGGGAGCACTGAAGCTTTCTTT. As protein: CSVASGSTEAFF.

Only a few counts were recorded for this clonotype. This chain uses TRBV12-3 or TRBV12-4 with TRBJ2-1; unclear D gene. This CDR3 region has 14 residues. V lost 3 bases, J lost 5 bases, and 11 bases lay in between. The CDR3 bases are TGTGCCAGCAGTTTCTCCCCACCCCACAATGAGCAGTTCTTC. Its protein is CASSFSPPHNEQFF.

This clonotype was detected ten times or more. This chain uses TRBV29-1 with TRBJ1-1; no firm D call. The CDR3 runs to 10 residues. Trimming removed 6 bases from V and 7 bases from J, with 9 bases in between. Germline CDR1 is SQVTM and CDR2 is ANQGSEA. The CDR3 reads CSVLQHEAFF. CDR3 DNA sequence: TGCAGCGTCCTACAGCATGAAGCTTTCTTT. The full variable domain, with the rest looked up from reference TRBV29-1 and TRBJ1-1, is SAVISQKPSRDICQRGTSLTIQCQVDSQVTMMFWYRQQPGQSLTLIATANQGSEATYESGFVIDKFPISRPNLTFSTLTVSNMSPEDSSIYLCSVLQHEAFFGQGTRLTVV.

V is TRBV20-1 and J is TRBJ2-2, with TRBD1 matching 10 bases. V lost 4 bases, J lost 7 bases, and 9 bases stayed unmatched. The germline gives CDR1 DFQATT, CDR2 SNEGSKA (reference sequence). This CDR3 contains 15 residues. DNA of the CDR3: TGCAGTGCTAAAAGACAGGGGGCATTGGGCGGGGAGCTGTTTTTT. This gives the protein CSAKRQGALGGELFF.

This clonotype was counted once. The V gene is TRBV7-6, the J gene TRBJ2-1; D is unresolved. The germline gives CDR1 SGHVS, CDR2 FNYEAQ. The length of the CDR3 is 13 residues. Trimming shortened V by 6 bases and J by 5 bases, and 11 bases separated the two germline ends. The CDR3 spells CASRSGLHNEQFF. In DNA, the CDR3 is TGTGCCAGCAGGTCAGGTTTGCACAATGAGCAGTTCTTC.

This clonotype was picked up a small number of times. The chain uses TRBV11-2 and TRBJ2-7, with D possibly matching TRBD1 (7 bases). V gave up 3 bases and J gave up 5 bases, with 14 bases separating them. Germline lookup yields CDR1 SGHAT and CDR2 FQNNGV. This CDR3 contains 14 residues. The CDR3 here is CASSLLEGAHEQYV. The CDR3 DNA reads TGTGCCAGCAGCTTGTTGGAGGGGGCCCACGAGCAGTACGTC.

This clonotype was detected ten times or more. The chain is built from TRBV12-3 or TRBV12-4 and TRBJ2-1; D uncertain. V was cut by 4 bases and J by 3 bases, with 13 bases left in between. The CDR3 is made up of 15 amino acids. The CDR3 spells CASSSGAVFYNEQFF. In DNA, the CDR3 is TGTGCCAGCAGTTCGGGTGCAGTTTTCTACAATGAGCAGTTCTTC.

This clonotype was seen ten or more times. The chain is built from TRBV5-1 and TRBJ2-5, with D perhaps TRBD2 (6 bases). CDR3 length: 15 amino acids. Germline assignment: CDR1 SGHRS and CDR2 YFSETQ. Trimming shortened V by 3 bases and J by 0 bases, and 12 bases separated the two germline ends. The CDR3 reads CASSYIAVNQETQYF. The DNA of the CDR3 is TGCGCCAGCAGCTATATAGCGGTTAACCAAGAGACCCAGTACTTC. Variable domain in full (rest from reference TRBV5-1 and TRBJ2-5): KAGVTQTPRYLIKTRGQQVTLSCSPISGHRSVSWYQQTPGQGLQFLFEYFSETQRNKGNFPGRFSGRQFSNSRSEMNVSTLELGDSALYLCASSYIAVNQETQYFGPGTRLLVL.

This clonotype was counted many times. The chain recombines TRBV9 with TRBJ2-1; the D is unclear. V was shortened by 5 bases and J by 3 bases, with 6 bases between the two germline ends. CDR1 and CDR2 (germline): SGDLS, YYNGEE. CDR3 length equals 12 residues. For the CDR3, the DNA is TGTGCCAGCAGTGTTGACTACAATGAGCAGTTCTTC. It codes for CASSVDYNEQFF.

This clonotype was observed many times. This chain joins TRBV24-1 and TRBJ2-5; D might be TRBD1 (6 bases). The germline V gene has CDR1 KGHDR and CDR2 SFDVKD. The CDR3 loop spans 15 amino acids. Deletions cut 5 bases from V and 2 bases from J, with 14 bases between. The CDR3 region has the DNA TGTGCCACCAGTGTCAGGGGCGAGGGTCAAGAGACCCAGTACTTC. As protein: CATSVRGEGQETQYF.

The chain links TRBV20-1 to TRBJ1-1; TRBD1 is a possible D gene (6 bases). This CDR3 is built from 14 residues. Germline CDR1 is DFQATT and CDR2 is SNEGSKA (reference sequence). The V end lost 4 bases, the J end lost 5 bases, and 17 bases lay between the germline ends. The CDR3 DNA is TGCAGTGCTAAAATTGCGGGGGCGCGGACTGAAGCTTTCTTT. Translation: CSAKIAGARTEAFF.